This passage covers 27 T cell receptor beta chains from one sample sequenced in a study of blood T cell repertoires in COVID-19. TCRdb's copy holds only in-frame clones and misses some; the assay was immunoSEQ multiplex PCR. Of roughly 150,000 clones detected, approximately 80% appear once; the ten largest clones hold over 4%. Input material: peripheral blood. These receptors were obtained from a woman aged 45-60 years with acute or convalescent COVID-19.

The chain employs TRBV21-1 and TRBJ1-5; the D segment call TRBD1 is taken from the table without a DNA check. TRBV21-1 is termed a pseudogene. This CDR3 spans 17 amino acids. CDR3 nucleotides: TGTGCCAGCAGCAAAGGACAGGGAGTTCGGCGCAATCAGCCCCAGCATTTT. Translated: CASSKGQGVRRNQPQHF.

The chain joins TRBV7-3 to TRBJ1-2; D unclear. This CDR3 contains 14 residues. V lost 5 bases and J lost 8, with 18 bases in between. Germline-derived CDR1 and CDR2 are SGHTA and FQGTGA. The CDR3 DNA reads TGTGCCAGCAGCCCCACGGGTGGGTCCCTAGGCTACACCTTC. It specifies CASSPTGGSLGYTF.

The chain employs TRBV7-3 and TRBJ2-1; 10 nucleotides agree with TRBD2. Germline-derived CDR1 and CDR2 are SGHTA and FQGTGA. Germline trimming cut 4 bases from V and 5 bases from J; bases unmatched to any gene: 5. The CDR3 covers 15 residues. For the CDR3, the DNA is TGTGCCAGCAGCTCACTCCTAGCGGGGGACAATGAGCAGTTCTTC. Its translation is CASSSLLAGDNEQFF.

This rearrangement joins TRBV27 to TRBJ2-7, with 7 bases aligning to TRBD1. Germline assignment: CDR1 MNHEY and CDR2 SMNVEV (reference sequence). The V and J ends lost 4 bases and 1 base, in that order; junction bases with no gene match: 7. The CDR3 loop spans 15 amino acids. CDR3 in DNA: TGTGCCAGCAGTTCTCGACAGGGTTGGTCCTACGAGCAGTACTTC. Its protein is CASSSRQGWSYEQYF.

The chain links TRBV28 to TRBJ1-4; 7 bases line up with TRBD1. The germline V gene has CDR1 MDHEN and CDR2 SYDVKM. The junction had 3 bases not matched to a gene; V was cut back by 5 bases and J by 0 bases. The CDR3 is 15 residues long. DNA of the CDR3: TGTGCCAGCAGTCGCGGACAGGCAACTAATGAAAAACTGTTTTTT. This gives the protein CASSRGQATNEKLFF.

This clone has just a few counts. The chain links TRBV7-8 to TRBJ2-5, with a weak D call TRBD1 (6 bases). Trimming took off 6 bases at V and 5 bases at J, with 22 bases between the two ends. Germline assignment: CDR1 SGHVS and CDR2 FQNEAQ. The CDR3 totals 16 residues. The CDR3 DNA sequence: TGTGCCAGCAGTTTTGGGCCCCAGGGGCCTACGGAGACCCAGTACTTC. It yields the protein CASSFGPQGPTETQYF.

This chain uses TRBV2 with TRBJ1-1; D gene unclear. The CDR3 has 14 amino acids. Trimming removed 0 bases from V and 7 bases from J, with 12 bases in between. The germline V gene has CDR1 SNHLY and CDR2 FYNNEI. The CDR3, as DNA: TGTGCCAGCAGTGAAGCGGCGGGAGCCGTTGAAGCTTTCTTT. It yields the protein CASSEAAGAVEAFF.

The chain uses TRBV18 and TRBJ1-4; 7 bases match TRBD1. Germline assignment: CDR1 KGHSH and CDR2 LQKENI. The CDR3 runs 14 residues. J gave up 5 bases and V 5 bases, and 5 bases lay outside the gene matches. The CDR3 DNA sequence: TGTGCCAGCTCAGGACAGGACCTAAATGAAAAACTGTTTTTT. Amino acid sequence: CASSGQDLNEKLFF.

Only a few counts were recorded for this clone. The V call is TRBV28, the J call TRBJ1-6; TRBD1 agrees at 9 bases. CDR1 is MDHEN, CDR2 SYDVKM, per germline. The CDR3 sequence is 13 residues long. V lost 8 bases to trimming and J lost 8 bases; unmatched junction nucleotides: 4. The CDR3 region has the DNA TGTGCCAGCTTCGGGACAGGGTATTCACCCCTCCACTTT. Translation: CASFGTGYSPLHF.

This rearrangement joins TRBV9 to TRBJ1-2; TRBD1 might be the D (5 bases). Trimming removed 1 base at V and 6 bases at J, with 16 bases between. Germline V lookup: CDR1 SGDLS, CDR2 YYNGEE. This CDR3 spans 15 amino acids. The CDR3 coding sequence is TGTGCCAGCAGCGTAAGTCCGACAGTGGAGAATGGCTACACCTTC. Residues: CASSVSPTVENGYTF.

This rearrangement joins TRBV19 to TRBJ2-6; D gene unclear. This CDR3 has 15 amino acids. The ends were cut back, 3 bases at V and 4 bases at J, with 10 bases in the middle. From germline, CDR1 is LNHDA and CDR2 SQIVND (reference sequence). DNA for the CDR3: TGTGCCAGTAGTATTTCGGGTCTCGGGGCCAACGTCCTGACTTTC. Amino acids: CASSISGLGANVLTF. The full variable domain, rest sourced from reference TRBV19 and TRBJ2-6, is DGGITQSPKYLFRKEGQNVTLSCEQNLNHDAMYWYRQDPGQGLRLIYYSQIVNDFQKGDIAEGYSVSREKKESFPLTVTSAQKNPTAFYLCASSISGLGANVLTFGAGSRLTVL.

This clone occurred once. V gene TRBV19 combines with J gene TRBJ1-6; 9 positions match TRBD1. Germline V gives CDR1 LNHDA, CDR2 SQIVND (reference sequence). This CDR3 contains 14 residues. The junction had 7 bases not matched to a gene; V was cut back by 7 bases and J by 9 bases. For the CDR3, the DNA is TGTGCCAGTACCCTGGGACAGGGAGGTTCACCCCTCCACTTT. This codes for CASTLGQGGSPLHF. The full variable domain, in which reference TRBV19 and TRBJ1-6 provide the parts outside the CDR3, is DGGITQSPKYLFRKEGQNVTLSCEQNLNHDAMYWYRQDPGQGLRLIYYSQIVNDFQKGDIAEGYSVSREKKESFPLTVTSAQKNPTAFYLCASTLGQGGSPLHFGNGTRLTVT.

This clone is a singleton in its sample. As DNA, the CDR3 is TGTGCCAGCAGCCAGGCGGGGTGGGGACGGGAGACCCAGTACTTC. Its protein is CASSQAGWGRETQYF. The V gene is TRBV7-2, the J gene TRBJ2-5; tentative D call: TRBD2 (6 bases). Trimming pared 5 bases from V and 5 bases from J, leaving 18 bases between. The CDR3 spans 15 residues. CDR1 and CDR2 (germline): SGHTA, FQGNSA.

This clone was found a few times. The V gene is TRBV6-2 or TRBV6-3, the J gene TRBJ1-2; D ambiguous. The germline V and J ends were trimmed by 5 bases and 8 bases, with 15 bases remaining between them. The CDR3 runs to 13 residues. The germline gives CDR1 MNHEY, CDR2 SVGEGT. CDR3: CASSLRLEGGYTF. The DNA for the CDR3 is TGTGCCAGCAGTCTTCGGCTGGAGGGCGGCTACACCTTC.

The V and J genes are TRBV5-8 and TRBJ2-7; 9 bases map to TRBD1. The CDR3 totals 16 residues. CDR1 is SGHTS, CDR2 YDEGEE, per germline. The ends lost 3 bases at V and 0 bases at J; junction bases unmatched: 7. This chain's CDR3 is CASSYRTGEISYEQYF. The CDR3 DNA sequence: TGTGCCAGCAGCTACCGGACAGGGGAAATCTCCTACGAGCAGTACTTC.

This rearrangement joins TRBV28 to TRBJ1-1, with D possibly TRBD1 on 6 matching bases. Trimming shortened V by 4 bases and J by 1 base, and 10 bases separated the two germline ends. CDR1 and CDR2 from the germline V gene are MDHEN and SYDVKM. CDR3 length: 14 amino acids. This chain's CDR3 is CASSSPGQNTEAFF. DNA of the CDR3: TGTGCCAGCAGTTCCCCGGGACAGAACACTGAAGCTTTCTTT. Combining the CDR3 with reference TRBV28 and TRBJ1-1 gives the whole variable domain DVKVTQSSRYLVKRTGEKVFLECVQDMDHENMFWYRQDPGLGLRLIYFSYDVKMKEKGDIPEGYSVSREKKERFSLILESASTNQTSMYLCASSSPGQNTEAFFGQGTRLTVV.

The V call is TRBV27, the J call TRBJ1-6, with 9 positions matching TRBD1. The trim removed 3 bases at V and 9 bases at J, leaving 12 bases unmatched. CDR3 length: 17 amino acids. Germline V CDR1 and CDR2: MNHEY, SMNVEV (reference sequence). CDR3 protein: CASSFSRRTGVRSPLHF. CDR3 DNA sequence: TGTGCCAGCAGTTTCTCCCGGAGGACAGGGGTGCGTTCACCCCTCCACTTT.

CDR3 amino acids: CASSLTGQINEKLFF. CDR3 DNA sequence: TGTGCCAGCTCACTAACAGGGCAGATTAATGAAAAACTGTTTTTT. The V call is TRBV18, the J call TRBJ1-4; D is possibly TRBD1 (6 bases). CDR1 and CDR2 (germline): KGHSH, LQKENI. CDR3 size: 15 residues. The V end lost 4 bases, the J end lost 4 bases, and 13 bases lay between the germline ends.

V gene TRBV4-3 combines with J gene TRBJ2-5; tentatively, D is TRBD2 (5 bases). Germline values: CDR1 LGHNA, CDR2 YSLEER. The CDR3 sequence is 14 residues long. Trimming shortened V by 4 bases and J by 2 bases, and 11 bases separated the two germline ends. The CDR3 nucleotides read TGCGCCAGCAGCCCTCGGACTGGACAAGAGACCCAGTACTTC. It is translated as CASSPRTGQETQYF.

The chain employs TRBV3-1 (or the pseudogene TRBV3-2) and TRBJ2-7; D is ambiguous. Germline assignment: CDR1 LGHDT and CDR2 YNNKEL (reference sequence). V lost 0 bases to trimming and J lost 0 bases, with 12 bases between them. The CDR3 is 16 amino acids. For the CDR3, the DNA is TGTGCCAGCAGCCAAGATACAACTACCAGCTCCTACGAGCAGTACTTC. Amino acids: CASSQDTTTSSYEQYF.

The CDR3 protein is CASSPNRETEAFF. CDR3 nucleotides: TGTGCCAGTAGTCCGAACAGGGAAACTGAAGCTTTCTTT. This chain uses TRBV19 with TRBJ1-1, with D tentatively TRBD1 (6 bases). Trimming pared 5 bases from V and 5 bases from J, leaving 12 bases between. Germline V gene data show CDR1 as LNHDA and CDR2 as SQIVND (reference sequence). The CDR3 spans 13 residues. Drawing the rest from reference TRBV19 and TRBJ1-1, the complete variable domain is DGGITQSPKYLFRKEGQNVTLSCEQNLNHDAMYWYRQDPGQGLRLIYYSQIVNDFQKGDIAEGYSVSREKKESFPLTVTSAQKNPTAFYLCASSPNRETEAFFGQGTRLTVV.

CDR3 amino acids: CASSPAGGYRQETQYF. The DNA of the CDR3 is TGCGCCAGCAGTCCGGCGGGGGGGTACCGGCAAGAGACCCAGTACTTC. V usage is TRBV5-1 and J usage is TRBJ2-5, with TRBD2 matching over 9 bases. There are 16 residues in the CDR3. J lost 2 bases, V lost 5 bases, and 10 bases had no gene match. CDR1 SGHRS and CDR2 YFSETQ come from the germline V gene.

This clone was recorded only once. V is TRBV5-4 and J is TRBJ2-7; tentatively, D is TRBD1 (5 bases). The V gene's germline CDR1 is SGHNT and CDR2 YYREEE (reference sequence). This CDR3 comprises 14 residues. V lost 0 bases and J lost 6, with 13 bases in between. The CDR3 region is CASSLVTGASEQYF. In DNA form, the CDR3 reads TGTGCCAGCAGCTTGGTTACAGGAGCTAGCGAGCAGTACTTC. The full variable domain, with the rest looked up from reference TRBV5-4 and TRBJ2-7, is ETGVTQSPTHLIKTRGQQVTLRCSSQSGHNTVSWYQQALGQGPQFIFQYYREEENGRGNFPPRFSGLQFPNYSSELNVNALELDDSALYLCASSLVTGASEQYFGPGTRLTVT.

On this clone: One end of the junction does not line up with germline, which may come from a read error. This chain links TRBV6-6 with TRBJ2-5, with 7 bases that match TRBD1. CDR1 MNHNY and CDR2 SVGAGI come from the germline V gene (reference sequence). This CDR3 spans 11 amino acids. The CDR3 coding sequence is TGTGCCAGCAGTGACAGGGCCCTCTGGAACTTC. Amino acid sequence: CASSDRALWNF.

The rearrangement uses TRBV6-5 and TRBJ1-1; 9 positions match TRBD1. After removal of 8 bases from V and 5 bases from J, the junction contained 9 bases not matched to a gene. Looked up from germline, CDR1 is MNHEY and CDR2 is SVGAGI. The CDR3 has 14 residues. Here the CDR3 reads CASFQGQGNTEAFF. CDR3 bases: TGTGCCAGCTTCCAGGGACAGGGAAATACTGAAGCTTTCTTT.

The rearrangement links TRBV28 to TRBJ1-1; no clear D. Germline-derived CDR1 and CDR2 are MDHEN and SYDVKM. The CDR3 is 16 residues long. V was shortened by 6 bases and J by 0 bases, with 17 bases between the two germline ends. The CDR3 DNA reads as TGTGCCAGCAGACATTCCGGGAACAGTATGAACACTGAAGCTTTCTTT. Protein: CASRHSGNSMNTEAFF.

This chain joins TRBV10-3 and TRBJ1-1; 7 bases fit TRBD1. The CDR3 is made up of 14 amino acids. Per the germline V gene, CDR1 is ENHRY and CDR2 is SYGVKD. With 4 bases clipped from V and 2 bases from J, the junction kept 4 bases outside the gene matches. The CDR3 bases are TGTGCCATCAGTGGGGGGACAGACAACACTGAAGCTTTCTTT. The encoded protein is CAISGGTDNTEAFF.